This T cell receptor beta chain was sequenced during a study of T cell responses to AZD1222 COVID-19 vaccine. Findings of the study overall: Donors were chiefly white British, with a greater number of females, and clonal diversity was perhaps underestimated. Spike-specific TCR breadth rose after two AZD1222 doses, and depth rose as well. Spike-wide coverage was observed for vaccine-associated CD4 TCRs, with dominant responses at 160-218 and 743-854.

About this clone: Its target is not known.

The CDR3 length is 12 residues. V gave up 5 bases and J gave up 4 bases; unmatched junction bases: 2. CDR1 is GTSNPN, CDR2 SVGIG, per germline (reference sequence). Repertoires were generated with immunoSEQ multiplex PCR, while TCRdb's copy carries only in-frame clones and drops some. The data hold about 120,000 clones, with 90% to 95% observed a single time. The TCR originated in an adult in good health. The rearrangement uses TRBV30 and TRBJ1-1, with 9 positions matching TRBD1. The input for sequencing was peripheral blood, taken on day 0 of AZD1222 vaccination. CDR3 residues: CAWGQGSTEAFF. The CDR3 DNA sequence: TGTGCCTGGGGACAGGGGAGCACTGAAGCTTTCTTT.